This T cell receptor (beta chain) appears in the sequencing data of a study of blood T cell repertoires in COVID-19. Study-wide context: Samples came from the United States, Italy and Spain, spanning acute and convalescent COVID-19. Sources were T cells, B-cell-depleted T cells, or PBMCs; the material itself was cDNA or gDNA.

Produced via immunoSEQ multiplex PCR; TCRdb's table is partial and in-frame only. Among over 200,000 clones listed, approximately 84% were seen once. The CDR3 has 13 residues. The V end lost 3 bases, the J end lost 2 bases, and 6 bases lay between the germline ends. Germline V gives CDR1 SGHTA, CDR2 FQGTGA. The sequence was collected from a man older than 75 with acute or convalescent COVID-19. The chain employs TRBV7-3 and TRBJ2-3; D is uncertain. Sequenced: peripheral blood. The CDR3 DNA reads as TGTGCCAGCAGCTTTGGCATCACAGATACGCAGTATTTT. It is translated as CASSFGITDTQYF.